The rows below give T cell receptor beta chains drawn from one sample of a study of neurological immune-mediated disorders. Each CDR3 protein gets one entry after TCRdb re-called the 5' RACE reads with MiXCR. The table lists 50,000 to 55,000 distinct CDR3 sequences, approximately 10% of them singletons. Sequenced: PBMCs. All receptors come from a man in his 70s with HTLV-1-associated myelopathy (HAM/TSP). Each CDR3 is given with its conserved first and last residue. Fields, in order: J gene, V gene, CDR3 protein.

>TRBJ2-7|TRBV29-1
CSVEPPAGRVYEQYF
>TRBJ2-7|TRBV5-1
CASSSKTSGSSHEQYF
>TRBJ2-5|TRBV20-1
CSAYSQGAQYF
>TRBJ1-1|TRBV5-1
CASRNPGPPTEAFF
>TRBJ1-2|TRBV20-1
CSARRGAVGYTF
>TRBJ1-1|TRBV29-1
CSVLIQGTEAFF
>TRBJ1-1|TRBV5-1
CASSPGAGSGEAFF
>TRBJ2-7|TRBV6-2/TRBV6-3
CASSYVGTPKKQYF
>TRBJ2-7|TRBV6-2/TRBV6-3
CASGPGLAIYEQYF
>TRBJ2-6|TRBV27
CATRLRHDIAGANVLTF
>TRBJ2-1|TRBV7-2
CASSLSRNTNEQFF
>TRBJ2-1|TRBV7-2
CASSPPRIPSEQFF
>TRBJ2-4|TRBV20-1
CSASGDGNNIQYF
>TRBJ1-1|TRBV7-9
CASTLMGDTEAFF
>TRBJ2-7|TRBV6-5
CASSVRDGPYEQYF
>TRBJ2-1|TRBV6-1
CASSLEGLSYNEQFF
>TRBJ2-3|TRBV4-2
CASSGDTQYF
>TRBJ1-1|TRBV12-3/TRBV12-4
CAGTTGAGTEAFF
>TRBJ2-3|TRBV21-1
CASSRTSGEGDTQYF
>TRBJ2-1|TRBV7-3
CASSPFGRSSYNEQFF
>TRBJ2-3|TRBV9
CASSGTTDTQYF
>TRBJ2-5|TRBV28
CASSFPGWQETQYF